This T cell receptor beta chain originates from a study of blood T cell repertoires in COVID-19 (dated by TCRdb to the early 2020s). Study-wide context: Collaborator samples came from the United States, Italy and Spain and covered acute and convalescent phases of COVID-19. The prospective study material was composed of cDNA or gDNA derived from T cells, B-cell-depleted T cells, or PBMCs. Subjects who had been exposed to COVID-19, were actively infected with it, or had recovered from it provided the deeply sampled blood TCRbeta repertoires that made up the dataset. A freely available public database, intended as a resource for researchers studying the immune response to SARS-CoV-2, is where the repertoires were released. The samples were drawn from the first 160 participants of the ongoing ImmuneRACE study and from 1,254 subjects provided by 6 global collaborators. The sample metadata nearly always contained a de-identified subject ID, COVID-19 status, age in years and sex. HLA class I and class II types, where available, came from metadata supplied by the sample provider rather than from assay-based typing.

Trimming takes 0 bases off V and 9 bases off J; junction bases not matched to a gene: 9. Including cysteine and phenylalanine, the CDR3 has 15 amino acids. Only the CDR3 DNA is retained, 45 bases long and in frame from the first base. CDR1 is given as SEHNR and CDR2 as FQNEAQ, both from the germline V gene (reference sequence). With respect to this clone: The specificity of this receptor is unknown. Nothing much larger sits one base from this clone, and base qualities are not available.

The collaborating institutions used their own protocols to collect whole blood in K2EDTA tubes. For TCRbeta analysis, collaborators shipped samples as frozen whole blood, isolated PBMCs, or DNA extracted from either of those sample types. The paper's findings and limits, for the study overall: How much clinical and demographic metadata was included differed by source and by participant, and the metadata was provided uncurated.

TCRbeta CDR3 regions were amplified from genomic DNA using the immunoSEQ Assay, a bias-controlled multiplex PCR. The published analysis was carried out like this. Within the assay, amplification of reference gene primers was used to estimate how many nucleated cells each sample contained. To quantify the absolute abundance of each unique TCRbeta CDR3 rearrangement, sequence reads were collapsed and filtered. Productive Simpson clonality was computed per sample as the square root of Simpson's diversity index over productive rearrangements. TCRdb holds this immuneACCESS table with in-frame rearrangements only. Some clones are missing; in checked studies, unresolved V genes explain under half, and the rest has no known cause. V and J calls plus clone size are reproduced from that table; the DNA served to infer D and trimming. In all, the sample holds about 47,000 clones, and more than 80% of those were seen once. 6% to 6.5% of the sample lies in the top ten.

The chain links TRBV7-9 with TRBJ1-1; 8 bases in the junction line up with TRBD1. Sequenced material: peripheral blood. The TCR comes from a man in his 70s with active COVID-19. CDR3 loop: CASSLAGPGGAKAFF. The sequenced DNA is TGTGCCAGCAGCTTAGCGGGCCCAGGGGGCGCAAAAGCTTTCTTT.